This T cell receptor beta chain originates from a study of T-cell memory formation after mild COVID-19. TCRdb passed the 5' RACE reads through MiXCR, listing each CDR3 protein once. The repertoire holds hundreds of thousands of distinct CDR3 sequences, with approximately 8% as singletons. The CDR3 has 17 amino acids. J gave up 0 bases and V 8 bases, and 12 bases lay outside the gene matches. Germline lookup yields CDR1 MNHEY and CDR2 SVGAGI. This clonotype was counted a few times. The J gene is TRBJ2-2, the V gene TRBV6-5; 7 bases fit TRBD1. The source of this sequence is a man younger than 35 who had mild COVID-19 (a few samples of this study predate the infection). Cell type and time point are not known. Sequences were obtained from PBMCs or a T cell subset sorted from them (not recorded which). CDR3 coding DNA: TGTGCCAGCGGCCCGTACAGGGGCCCGCCGAACACCGGGGAGCTGTTTTTT. It translates to CASGPYRGPPNTGELFF.